Listed below are T cell receptor beta chains from one sample, sequenced in a study of cytomegalovirus exposure and HLA in healthy donors. Sequenced by immunoSEQ multiplex PCR; TCRdb stores in-frame clones only, minus some. The sample holds roughly 140,000 clones, 85% to 90% seen once. Sequences were obtained from PBMCs. These receptors came from a woman in her late teens or twenties in good health and CMV-seropositive. CDR3s include the opening cysteine and the closing phenylalanine or tryptophan.

J gene,V gene,CDR3 protein
TRBJ2-7,TRBV14,CASSPTSYEQYF
TRBJ1-1,TRBV2,CASSVTANTEAFF
TRBJ2-5,TRBV23-1,CASSQSATGLQETQYF
TRBJ1-5,TRBV6-1,CASSAGTGFSQPQHF
TRBJ2-7,TRBV2,CASSWTGTGQREQYF
TRBJ1-5,TRBV6-1,CASSEGQGRNQPQHF
TRBJ2-7,TRBV11-3,CASSRSDSIYEQYF
TRBJ2-2,TRBV10-2,CASFSGMGTGELFF
TRBJ2-1,TRBV2,CASFNLAGDLYNEQFF
TRBJ2-3,TRBV30,CAWSVRHSNADTQYF
TRBJ1-5,TRBV15,CATSRDLTEGIKPQHF
TRBJ1-2,TRBV6-1,CASSKTGANYGYTF
TRBJ1-5,TRBV5-1,CASRTGDNQPQHF
TRBJ2-7,TRBV25-1,CASRETGGSYEQYF
TRBJ2-3,TRBV4-1,CASSQEVGLAGPTQYF
TRBJ1-3,TRBV19,CASSIDGGYSGNTIYF
TRBJ2-6,TRBV5-4,CASSLDSSGANVLTF
TRBJ2-5,TRBV5-1,CASSTSPGLAGEETQYF
TRBJ2-7,TRBV7-9,CASSLGLAGSYEQYF
TRBJ2-1,TRBV6-1,CASSTTGTNHPFF
TRBJ2-7,TRBV4-3,CASSQSGGALAYEQYF
TRBJ2-1,TRBV19,CASSMGRTYYNEQFF
TRBJ2-3,TRBV19,CASSTQRGVADTQYF
TRBJ2-7,TRBV7-2,CASSIDSGTDFYEQYF
TRBJ1-1,TRBV7-3,CASSPRGGGTEAFF
TRBJ2-3,TRBV27,CASRTQLIAGGLQYF
TRBJ1-4,TRBV5-1,CASSGRTGGTNEKLFF
TRBJ1-5,TRBV6-5,CASSYSRGQPQHF
TRBJ2-1,TRBV5-1,CASRIGLADEQFF
TRBJ2-1,TRBV5-4,CASSWGGLAGDNEQFF
TRBJ2-3,TRBV9,CASSVGGGSNSDTQYF
TRBJ2-1,TRBV2,CASSVNRGREQFF